One and the same sample provided the 16 T cell receptor beta chains below, sequenced in a study of cytomegalovirus exposure and HLA in healthy donors. The PCR made use of 60 Vbeta and 13 Jbeta primers. This table comes from immunoSEQ multiplex PCR, and its TCRdb copy is limited to in-frame clones, with some not included. The profile shows 150,000 or so clones, around 80% of them singletons. What was sequenced was PBMCs. These receptors came from a man aged 50 to 59 in good health and CMV-seropositive.

This clone came up a few times. The chain couples TRBV5-4 to TRBJ1-2; 7 bases map to TRBD1. The CDR3 extends over 13 amino acids. Unmatched junction bases numbered 4, after V lost 4 bases and J lost 4 bases. Germline values: CDR1 SGHNT, CDR2 YYREEE (reference sequence). DNA for the CDR3: TGTGCCAGCAGCGAGGGACAGAGCTATGGCTACACCTTC. It translates to CASSEGQSYGYTF.

This clone was counted once. The V call is TRBV7-3, the J call TRBJ2-2; 9 positions match TRBD1. The CDR3 sequence is 16 residues long. V dropped 0 bases and J dropped 2; count of bases not matched to a gene: 1. CDR1 SGHTA and CDR2 FQGTGA come from the germline V gene. CDR3 DNA: TGTGCCAGCAGCTTAACGGGACAGGGAAACACCGGGGAGCTGTTTTTT. It yields the protein CASSLTGQGNTGELFF.

This chain links TRBV11-2 with TRBJ2-3; possibly TRBD2 for D (6 bases). Germline V gene lookup returns CDR1 SGHAT and CDR2 FQNNGV. The V end was cut by 5 bases, the J end by 8 bases, with 20 bases between. This CDR3 comprises 15 residues. This CDR3 reads CASSPGTSVPGTQYF. The CDR3 DNA is TGTGCCAGCAGCCCAGGGACTTCAGTTCCCGGTACGCAGTATTTT. Together with reference TRBV11-2 and TRBJ2-3, the CDR3 gives the full variable domain: EAGVAQSPRYKIIEKRQSVAFWCNPISGHATLYWYQQILGQGPKLLIQFQNNGVVDDSQLPKDRFSAERLKGVDSTLKIQPAKLEDSAVYLCASSPGTSVPGTQYFGPGTRLTVL.

V is TRBV29-1 and J is TRBJ2-1, with 12 bases identical to TRBD2. The CDR3 is made up of 14 amino acids. CDR1 and CDR2 from the germline V gene are SQVTM and ANQGSEA. The V and J ends lost 8 bases and 8 bases, in that order; junction bases with no gene match: 10. In DNA form, the CDR3 reads TGCAGCATTAGGACTAGCGGGAAGGTATATGAGCAGTTCTTC. Amino acids: CSIRTSGKVYEQFF.

V and J are TRBV6-5 and TRBJ1-3; 7 nucleotides align to TRBD1. Trimming removed 7 bases from V and 1 base from J; junction bases left unmatched: 7. The CDR3 is 15 amino acids. Germline assignment: CDR1 MNHEY and CDR2 SVGAGI. Here the CDR3 reads CASKDQGGSGNTIYF. CDR3 bases: TGTGCCAGCAAGGACCAGGGGGGATCTGGAAACACCATATATTTT.

The chain uses TRBV19 and TRBJ1-5; 8 nucleotides match TRBD1. CDR3 length: 17 residues. V trimming: 6 bases; J trimming: 4 bases; junction bases outside the gene matches: 14. Germline-derived CDR1 and CDR2 are LNHDA and SQIVND (reference sequence). The CDR3 loop reads CASRGKSGGSLNQPQHF. DNA of the CDR3: TGTGCCAGTAGAGGGAAGTCAGGGGGCTCCCTTAATCAGCCCCAGCATTTT.

V gene TRBV5-1 combines with J gene TRBJ2-6; 9 bases align to TRBD2. The CDR3 totals 18 residues. Germline values: CDR1 SGHRS, CDR2 YFSETQ. The ends lost 4 bases at V and 0 bases at J; junction bases unmatched: 8. This CDR3 reads CASSPGLAPNSGANVLTF. The CDR3 DNA follows: TGCGCCAGCAGCCCGGGACTAGCTCCGAACTCTGGGGCCAACGTCCTGACTTTC.

The chain employs TRBV2 and TRBJ2-5, with D perhaps matching TRBD2 (5 bases). The CDR3 is 12 amino acids. Trimming left V 7 bases short and J 3 bases short, with 9 bases between. Germline assignment: CDR1 SNHLY and CDR2 FYNNEI. The DNA of the CDR3 is TGTGCCAGCAATGACGGGGAAGAGACCCAGTACTTC. Its protein product is CASNDGEETQYF.

In this sample, this clone turned up a few times. The rearrangement links TRBV4-1 to TRBJ1-6; 7 nucleotides match TRBD1. Looked up from germline, CDR1 is MGHRA and CDR2 is YSYEKL. V lost 0 bases, J lost 9 bases, and 14 bases stayed unmatched. The CDR3 length is 18 residues. The CDR3 is CASSQDSEVPGQISPLHF. DNA of the CDR3: TGCGCCAGCAGCCAAGACTCGGAAGTCCCGGGACAGATTTCACCCCTCCACTTT.

The chain is built from TRBV7-9 and TRBJ2-3, with 8 bases aligning to TRBD1. The V segment lost 3 bases and the J segment 5 bases; nucleotides outside the gene matches: 10. CDR1 is SEHNR and CDR2 is FQNEAQ in the germline V gene (reference sequence). The CDR3 totals 16 residues. The CDR3 protein is CASSFFGQGARDTQYF. In nucleotides, the CDR3 is TGTGCCAGCAGCTTTTTTGGCCAGGGGGCCAGAGATACGCAGTATTTT.

This clone was found a few times. This chain links TRBV7-6 with TRBJ1-2; 11 bases align to TRBD1. CDR1 is SGHVS and CDR2 is FNYEAQ in the germline V gene. With 0 bases clipped from V and 6 bases from J, the junction kept 3 bases outside the gene matches. This CDR3 spans 15 amino acids. CDR3 loop: CASSLAGGQGDGYTF. The CDR3 DNA sequence: TGTGCCAGCAGCTTAGCGGGGGGACAGGGGGATGGCTACACCTTC.

The gene calls are TRBV5-1 and TRBJ1-4, with 11 bases aligning to TRBD1. CDR3 length equals 17 residues. Per germline, CDR1 SGHRS and CDR2 YFSETQ. V was clipped by 0 bases and J by 4 bases; unmatched bases: 5. The CDR3 DNA is TGCGCCAGCAGCTTGGCACGAGGGACAGGGGGTAATGAAAAACTGTTTTTT. Protein product: CASSLARGTGGNEKLFF. Combining the CDR3 with reference TRBV5-1 and TRBJ1-4 gives the whole variable domain KAGVTQTPRYLIKTRGQQVTLSCSPISGHRSVSWYQQTPGQGLQFLFEYFSETQRNKGNFPGRFSGRQFSNSRSEMNVSTLELGDSALYLCASSLARGTGGNEKLFFGSGTQLSVL.

As to this clone: One end of the junction is discordant with germline, which a read error may explain. The CDR3 sequence is CASSLSGGVGETQYF. CDR3 sequence (DNA): TGTGCTAGCAGCCTCAGCGGGGGGGTAGGAGAGACCCAGTACTTC. This chain uses TRBV7-7 with TRBJ2-5; 10 positions match TRBD2. The CDR3 loop spans 15 amino acids. Germline V gene data show CDR1 as SSHAT and CDR2 as FNYEAQ (reference sequence).

This rearrangement joins TRBV15 to TRBJ1-3; perhaps TRBD1 as D (5 bases). Trimming removed 0 bases from V and 0 bases from J, with 15 bases in between. The V gene's germline CDR1 is LNHNV and CDR2 YYDKDF (reference sequence). The CDR3 length is 18 residues. The CDR3 is CATSRELRQPHSGNTIYF. CDR3 nucleotides: TGTGCCACCAGCAGAGAATTAAGACAGCCTCACTCTGGAAACACCATATATTTT.

V gene TRBV10-1 combines with J gene TRBJ2-1, with TRBD2 matching 11 bases. Germline trimming cut 5 bases from V and 9 bases from J; bases unmatched to any gene: 9. Germline V gene data show CDR1 as WNHNN and CDR2 as SYGVQD (reference sequence). The CDR3 extends over 15 amino acids. Here the CDR3 reads CASSLTSGAFGEQFF. Here the CDR3 DNA reads TGCGCCAGCAGTTTGACTAGCGGGGCATTTGGTGAGCAGTTCTTC.

This clone appeared once. The chain has TRBV19 and TRBJ1-5; D remains ambiguous. Trimming cost V 8 bases and J 4 bases, with 9 bases left between them. The CDR3 has 12 amino acids. The germline gives CDR1 LNHDA, CDR2 SQIVND (reference sequence). This CDR3 reads CASGSGNQPQHF. CDR3 DNA sequence: TGTGCCAGTGGAAGCGGGAATCAGCCCCAGCATTTT.